The 24 T cell receptor beta chains below come from one sample, sequenced in a study of T cell changes during pregnancy in multiple sclerosis (dated by TCRdb to the late 2010s). Libraries came from the immunoSEQ multiplex PCR assay. This is the immuneACCESS table as TCRdb keeps it, with only in-frame sequences that have V and J called. A part of the clones is gone; compared with another copy, unresolved V genes explain less than half, and the rest is unexplained. Within this sample are about 31,000 clones, with approximately 91% of them counted one time only. Together, the top ten hold 5% to 7.5% of the sample. Sequenced material: CD8+ T cells from peripheral blood mononuclear cells, taken in the second trimester of pregnancy. These receptors all stem from a female donor with multiple sclerosis, enrolled in a pregnancy study.

The chain recombines TRBV30 with TRBJ2-3; 14 nucleotides align to TRBD2. J gave up 6 bases and V 4 bases, and 9 bases lay outside the gene matches. Looked up from germline, CDR1 is GTSNPN and CDR2 is SVGIG (reference sequence). The CDR3 loop spans 16 amino acids. The CDR3, as DNA: TGTGCCTGGACTAGGGGGACTAGCGGGAGCGGGGATACGCAGTATTTT. Its translation is CAWTRGTSGSGDTQYF.

The chain recombines TRBV29-1 with TRBJ2-3; TRBD2 aligns across 14 bases. Per the germline V gene, CDR1 is SQVTM and CDR2 is ANQGSEA. V lost 2 bases to trimming and J lost 0 bases; unmatched junction nucleotides: 4. CDR3 length: 17 amino acids. CDR3 DNA: TGCAGCGTTGAACTGGGACTAGCGGGAGATAGCACAGATACGCAGTATTTT. Its protein product is CSVELGLAGDSTDTQYF.

The rearrangement links TRBV9 to TRBJ1-3, with D perhaps TRBD1 (5 bases). The CDR3 contains 13 residues. The V gene's germline CDR1 is SGDLS and CDR2 YYNGEE. Trimming stripped 0 bases from V and 4 bases from J, with 5 bases between. Here the CDR3 DNA reads TGTGCCAGCAGCGTAGGACAGGGAAACACCATATATTTT. Its translation is CASSVGQGNTIYF. Together with reference TRBV9 and TRBJ1-3, the CDR3 gives the full variable domain: DSGVTQTPKHLITATGQRVTLRCSPRSGDLSVYWYQQSLDQGLQFLIQYYNGEERAKGNILERFSAQQFPDLHSELNLSSLELGDSALYFCASSVGQGNTIYFGEGSWLTVV.

This clone was found once. J is TRBJ2-5 and V is TRBV27; the D gene is possibly TRBD2 (6 bases). V lost 1 base to trimming and J lost 3 bases, with 12 bases between them. Per the germline V gene, CDR1 is MNHEY and CDR2 is SMNVEV (reference sequence). The CDR3 has 15 amino acids. The CDR3 bases are TGTGCCAGCAGTTTATGGGCAGGAGGGAAAGAGACCCAGTACTTC. Amino acids: CASSLWAGGKETQYF.

This sequence joins TRBV27 and TRBJ2-3; 8 positions agree with TRBD1. Losses at the gene ends were 4 bases for V and 3 bases for J; bases not matched to a gene: 6. Germline values: CDR1 MNHEY, CDR2 SMNVEV (reference sequence). This CDR3 is built from 15 residues. The CDR3 loop is CASSSGTGGTDTQYF. The DNA for the CDR3 is TGTGCCAGCAGTTCCGGGACAGGTGGTACAGATACGCAGTATTTT.

The CDR3 coding sequence is TGTGCCAGCAGCCTTCCGGGACAGGGGCGAGCTTTCTTT. It translates to CASSLPGQGRAFF. The chain links TRBV14 to TRBJ1-1; 10 nucleotides match TRBD1. Germline CDR1 and CDR2: SGHDN and FVKESK. Unmatched junction bases numbered 6, after V lost 4 bases and J lost 10 bases. The CDR3 extends over 13 amino acids.

V gene TRBV11-2 combines with J gene TRBJ2-2; a weak D match, TRBD1 (5 bases). Trimming took 4 bases from V and 4 from J, leaving 10 bases between them. CDR1 SGHAT and CDR2 FQNNGV come from the germline V gene. The CDR3 contains 14 residues. The CDR3 nucleotides read TGTGCCAGCAGCTCGATTAGGGGCACCGGGGAGCTGTTTTTT. Its translation is CASSSIRGTGELFF.

The gene calls are TRBV11-2 and TRBJ2-1; 10 bases map to TRBD2. The trim removed 0 bases at V and 2 bases at J, leaving 7 bases unmatched. The CDR3 sequence is 18 residues long. The germline V gene has CDR1 SGHAT and CDR2 FQNNGV. Here the CDR3 reads CASSLDLLAGVPYNEQFF. CDR3 sequence (DNA): TGTGCCAGCAGCTTAGATTTGCTAGCGGGAGTCCCCTACAATGAGCAGTTCTTC.

The V call is TRBV20-1, the J call TRBJ1-1; D is undetermined. CDR3 length: 11 residues. Germline V gives CDR1 DFQATT, CDR2 SNEGSKA (reference sequence). Trimming pared 4 bases from V and 0 bases from J, leaving 3 bases between. The CDR3 loop reads CSATMNTEAFF. As DNA, the CDR3 is TGCAGTGCTACCATGAACACTGAAGCTTTCTTT.

The chain is built from TRBV15 and TRBJ2-1; 7 bases map to TRBD2. CDR3 size: 16 residues. Unmatched junction bases numbered 9, after V lost 1 base and J lost 6 bases. Germline CDR1 LNHNV, CDR2 YYDKDF (reference sequence). CDR3 nucleotide sequence: TGTGCCACCAGCAGAGGGCCACGCGGGAGTCTCAATGAGCAGTTCTTC. Residues: CATSRGPRGSLNEQFF.

The rearrangement joins TRBV19 to TRBJ1-2; 8 bases match TRBD1. Germline trimming cut 5 bases from V and 3 bases from J; bases unmatched to any gene: 14. Per germline, CDR1 LNHDA and CDR2 SQIVND (reference sequence). The CDR3 has 17 amino acids. In DNA form, the CDR3 reads TGTGCCAGTAGTCCGCTCCTTTTGACAGGGGACGACTATGGCTACACCTTC. Its protein product is CASSPLLLTGDDYGYTF.

The sample holds a few counts of this clone. In DNA, the CDR3 is TGTGCCAGCAGTTTACTACCCTCAACTAATGAAAAACTGTTTTTT. This encodes CASSLLPSTNEKLFF. The V and J genes are TRBV27 and TRBJ1-4; D ambiguous. The CDR3 totals 15 residues. Germline loops: CDR1 MNHEY, CDR2 SMNVEV (reference sequence). With 2 bases removed from V and 0 bases from J, the gap between germline ends came to 7 bases.

This rearrangement joins TRBV29-1 to TRBJ2-3; 8 bases fit TRBD2. The V segment lost 3 bases and the J segment 4 bases; nucleotides outside the gene matches: 6. Germline V lookup: CDR1 SQVTM, CDR2 ANQGSEA. The CDR3 runs 14 residues. DNA for the CDR3: TGCAGCGTTGACGTCACGGGAGGGGCAGATACGCAGTATTTT. The encoded protein is CSVDVTGGADTQYF.

The chain couples TRBV19 to TRBJ1-2; a weak D match, TRBD1 (5 bases). The V and J ends lost 3 bases and 2 bases respectively, with 7 bases between them. The CDR3 loop spans 13 amino acids. The germline V gene encodes CDR1 LNHDA and CDR2 SQIVND (reference sequence). The CDR3 here is CASSIRGNYGYTF. The DNA of the CDR3 is TGTGCCAGTAGTATTCGGGGGAACTATGGCTACACCTTC.

In DNA form, the CDR3 reads TGCGCCAGCAGCCAAGATGGGGCGGGAGGCACCGGGGAGCTGTTTTTT. It translates to CASSQDGAGGTGELFF. The chain combines TRBV4-3 with TRBJ2-2; 8 bases match TRBD2. Germline V gene lookup returns CDR1 LGHNA and CDR2 YSLEER. V was clipped by 0 bases and J by 4 bases; unmatched bases: 4. CDR3 size: 16 residues.

This clone was seen just once. This rearrangement joins TRBV29-1 to TRBJ2-1, with TRBD2 matching over 9 bases. The CDR3 has 15 amino acids. V was clipped by 3 bases and J by 7 bases; unmatched bases: 10. CDR1 and CDR2 from the germline V gene are SQVTM and ANQGSEA. CDR3 nucleotides: TGCAGCGTTGAGGGGAGCGGGAGGTGGAGAAATGAGCAGTTCTTC. Its protein product is CSVEGSGRWRNEQFF.

V gene TRBV7-9 combines with J gene TRBJ2-1; TRBD1 aligns across 8 bases. The germline gives CDR1 SEHNR, CDR2 FQNEAQ (reference sequence). Trimming took 2 bases from V and 6 from J; bases not matched to a gene: 3. CDR3 length: 14 amino acids. The CDR3 reads CASSLRDRGNEQFF. The CDR3 nucleotides read TGTGCCAGCAGCTTACGAGACAGGGGCAATGAGCAGTTCTTC.

The sample holds one count of this clone. The gene calls are TRBV25-1 and TRBJ1-4; D ambiguous. CDR3 length equals 13 residues. The germline V gene encodes CDR1 MGHDK and CDR2 SYGVNS. V dropped 4 bases and J dropped 8 bases, with 11 bases sitting between them. The CDR3 loop reads CASSVGSTEKLFF. The CDR3 DNA sequence: TGTGCCAGCAGTGTGGGGAGTACGGAAAAACTGTTTTTT.

V gene TRBV28 combines with J gene TRBJ1-1, with 8 bases identical to TRBD1. There are 15 residues in the CDR3. Germline V gene lookup returns CDR1 MDHEN and CDR2 SYDVKM. V shed 6 bases, J shed 1 base, and the junction held 7 bases outside the gene matches. CDR3 sequence (DNA): TGTGCCAGCAGGGGAACAGGGGGGGAGAACACTGAAGCTTTCTTT. This sequence encodes CASRGTGGENTEAFF.

The CDR3 nucleotides are TGTGCCAGCAGTGCGCGCTCTGGGGCCAACGTCCTGACTTTC. This gives the protein CASSARSGANVLTF. The chain combines TRBV6-4 with TRBJ2-6, with D unclear. CDR1 is MRHNA and CDR2 is SNTAGT in the germline V gene. V lost 4 bases to trimming and J lost 0 bases, with 4 bases between them. This CDR3 spans 14 amino acids.

V and J are TRBV7-9 and TRBJ2-7; TRBD1 matches 10 bases. The ends lost 6 bases at V and 3 bases at J; junction bases unmatched: 5. The CDR3 length is 14 residues. The germline gives CDR1 SEHNR, CDR2 FQNEAQ (reference sequence). The CDR3 spells CASRDRTGGYEQYF. The CDR3 DNA follows: TGTGCCAGCAGAGACCGGACAGGGGGCTACGAGCAGTACTTC. The full variable domain, completed using reference TRBV7-9 and TRBJ2-7, is DTGVSQNPRHKITKRGQNVTFRCDPISEHNRLYWYRQTLGQGPEFLTYFQNEAQLEKSRLLSDRFSAERPKGSFSTLEIQRTEQGDSAMYLCASRDRTGGYEQYFGPGTRLTVT.

The chain combines TRBV29-1 with TRBJ2-2; a weak D match, TRBD2 (6 bases). V was pared by 3 bases and J by 5 bases, with 10 bases between. CDR3 length: 13 amino acids. Germline CDR1 reads SQVTM; CDR2 reads ANQGSEA. The CDR3 reads CSVEEGLTGELFF. The CDR3 DNA reads TGCAGCGTTGAGGAGGGCCTTACCGGGGAGCTGTTTTTT.

The rearrangement joins TRBV19 to TRBJ2-7, with a possible D match to TRBD2 (6 bases). Germline loops: CDR1 LNHDA, CDR2 SQIVND (reference sequence). V shed 3 bases and J shed 6 bases, with 21 bases lying between them. This CDR3 region has 16 residues. CDR3 loop: CASSIVPEEGFGEQYF. In DNA, the CDR3 is TGTGCCAGTAGTATTGTACCCGAGGAGGGCTTTGGCGAGCAGTACTTC.

V and J are TRBV5-4 and TRBJ1-1, with D possibly TRBD1 on 6 matching bases. Trimming took off 4 bases at V and 0 bases at J, with 13 bases between the two ends. CDR3 length equals 15 residues. Germline-derived CDR1 and CDR2 are SGHNT and YYREEE (reference sequence). CDR3 sequence reads: CASSDLGTLNTEAFF. CDR3 DNA: TGTGCCAGCAGCGATTTGGGGACATTGAACACTGAAGCTTTCTTT. Together with reference TRBV5-4 and TRBJ1-1, the CDR3 gives the full variable domain: ETGVTQSPTHLIKTRGQQVTLRCSSQSGHNTVSWYQQALGQGPQFIFQYYREEENGRGNFPPRFSGLQFPNYSSELNVNALELDDSALYLCASSDLGTLNTEAFFGQGTRLTVV.